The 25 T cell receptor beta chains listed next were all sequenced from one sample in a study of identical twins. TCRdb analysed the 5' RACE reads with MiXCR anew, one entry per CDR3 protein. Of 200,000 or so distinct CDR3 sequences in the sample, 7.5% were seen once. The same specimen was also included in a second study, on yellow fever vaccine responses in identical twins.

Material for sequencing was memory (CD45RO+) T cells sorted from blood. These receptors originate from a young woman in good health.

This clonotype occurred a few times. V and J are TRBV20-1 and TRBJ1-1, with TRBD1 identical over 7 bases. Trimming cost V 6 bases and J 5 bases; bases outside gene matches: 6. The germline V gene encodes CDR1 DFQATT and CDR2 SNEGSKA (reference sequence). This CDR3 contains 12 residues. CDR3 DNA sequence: TGCAGTGCCACACAGGGGATAACTGAAGCTTTCTTT. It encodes CSATQGITEAFF.

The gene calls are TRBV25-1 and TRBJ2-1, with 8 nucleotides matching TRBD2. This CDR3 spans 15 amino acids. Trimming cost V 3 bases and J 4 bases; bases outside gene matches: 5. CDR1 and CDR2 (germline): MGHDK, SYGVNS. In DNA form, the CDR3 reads TGTGCCAGCAGTGACCCGGGAGGGCCATACAATGAGCAGTTCTTC. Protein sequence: CASSDPGGPYNEQFF.

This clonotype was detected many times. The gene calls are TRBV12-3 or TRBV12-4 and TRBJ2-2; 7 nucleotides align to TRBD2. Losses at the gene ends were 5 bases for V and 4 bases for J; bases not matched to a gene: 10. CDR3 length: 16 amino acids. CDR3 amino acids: CASSPSGGRSTGELFF. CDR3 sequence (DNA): TGTGCCAGCAGTCCCTCTGGCGGGAGAAGCACCGGGGAGCTGTTTTTT.

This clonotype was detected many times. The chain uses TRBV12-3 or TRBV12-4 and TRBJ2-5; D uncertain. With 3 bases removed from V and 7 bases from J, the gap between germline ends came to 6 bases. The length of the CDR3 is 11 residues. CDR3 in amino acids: CASSLKGTQYF. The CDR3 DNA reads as TGTGCCAGCAGTTTGAAAGGGACCCAGTACTTC.

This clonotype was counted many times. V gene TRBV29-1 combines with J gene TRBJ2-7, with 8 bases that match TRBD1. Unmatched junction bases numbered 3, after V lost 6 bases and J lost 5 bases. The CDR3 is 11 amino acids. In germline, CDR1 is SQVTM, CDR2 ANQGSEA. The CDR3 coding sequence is TGCAGCGTCTCGACAGGGGACGAGCAGTACTTC. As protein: CSVSTGDEQYF.

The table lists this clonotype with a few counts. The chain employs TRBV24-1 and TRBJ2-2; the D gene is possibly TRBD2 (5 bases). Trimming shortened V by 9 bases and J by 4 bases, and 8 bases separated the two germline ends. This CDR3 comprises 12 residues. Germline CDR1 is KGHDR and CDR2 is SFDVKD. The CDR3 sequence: CATFSATGELFF. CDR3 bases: TGTGCCACCTTTAGCGCCACCGGGGAGCTGTTTTTT.

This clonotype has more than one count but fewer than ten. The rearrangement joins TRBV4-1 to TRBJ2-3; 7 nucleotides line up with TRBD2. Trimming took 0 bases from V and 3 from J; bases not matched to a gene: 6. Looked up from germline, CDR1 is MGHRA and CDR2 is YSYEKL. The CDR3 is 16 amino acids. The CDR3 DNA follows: TGCGCCAGCAGCCAAGAGGCGGGAGAGGGTACAGATACGCAGTATTTT. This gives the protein CASSQEAGEGTDTQYF.

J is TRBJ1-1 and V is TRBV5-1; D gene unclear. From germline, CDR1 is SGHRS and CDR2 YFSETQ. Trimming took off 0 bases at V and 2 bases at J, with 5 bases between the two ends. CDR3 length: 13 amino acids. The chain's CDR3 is CASSLAFNTEAFF. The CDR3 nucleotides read TGCGCCAGCAGCTTGGCCTTTAACACTGAAGCTTTCTTT. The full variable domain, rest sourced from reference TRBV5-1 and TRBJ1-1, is KAGVTQTPRYLIKTRGQQVTLSCSPISGHRSVSWYQQTPGQGLQFLFEYFSETQRNKGNFPGRFSGRQFSNSRSEMNVSTLELGDSALYLCASSLAFNTEAFFGQGTRLTVV.

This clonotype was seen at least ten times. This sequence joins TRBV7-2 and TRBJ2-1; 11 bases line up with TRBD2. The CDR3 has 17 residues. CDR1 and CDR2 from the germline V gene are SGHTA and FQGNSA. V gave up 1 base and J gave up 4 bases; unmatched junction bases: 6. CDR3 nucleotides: TGTGCCAGCAGCTTAGTAATCCTAGCGGGGGGTTACAATGAGCAGTTCTTC. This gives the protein CASSLVILAGGYNEQFF.

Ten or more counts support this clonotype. CDR3 amino acids: CSVGGVGTGPHEQYF. CDR3 sequence (DNA): TGCAGCGTTGGAGGGGTCGGGACAGGGCCCCACGAGCAGTACTTC. The chain employs TRBV29-1 and TRBJ2-7; 9 bases fit TRBD1. Germline assignment: CDR1 SQVTM and CDR2 ANQGSEA. Losses at the gene ends were 4 bases for V and 5 bases for J; bases not matched to a gene: 12. This CDR3 has 15 residues.

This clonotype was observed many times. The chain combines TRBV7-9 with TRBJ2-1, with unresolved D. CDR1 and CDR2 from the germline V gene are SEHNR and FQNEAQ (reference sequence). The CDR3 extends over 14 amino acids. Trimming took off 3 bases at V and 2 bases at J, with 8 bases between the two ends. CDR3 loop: CASSLGNTYNEQFF. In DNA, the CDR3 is TGTGCCAGCAGCTTGGGGAATACCTACAATGAGCAGTTCTTC.

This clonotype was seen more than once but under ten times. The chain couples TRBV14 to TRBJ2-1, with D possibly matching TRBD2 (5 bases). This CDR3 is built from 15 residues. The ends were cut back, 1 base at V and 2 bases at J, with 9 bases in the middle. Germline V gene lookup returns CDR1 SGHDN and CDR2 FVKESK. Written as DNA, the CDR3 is TGTGCCAGCAGCCAAGTACTAGTACCCTACAATGAGCAGTTCTTC. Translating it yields CASSQVLVPYNEQFF.

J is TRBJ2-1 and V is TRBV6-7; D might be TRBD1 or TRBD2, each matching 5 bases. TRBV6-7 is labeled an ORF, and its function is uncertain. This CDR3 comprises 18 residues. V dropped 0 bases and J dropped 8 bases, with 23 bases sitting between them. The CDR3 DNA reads TGTGCCAGCAGTTACTCTACAGCCGGGACCCCTTGGATCGATGAGCAGTTCTTC. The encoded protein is CASSYSTAGTPWIDEQFF.

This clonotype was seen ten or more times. The CDR3 DNA follows: TGCGCCAGCAGCTTGGCCGAAGAGACCCAGTACTTC. Its protein is CASSLAEETQYF. The rearrangement links TRBV5-1 to TRBJ2-5; no clear D. CDR3 length: 12 amino acids. Per the germline V gene, CDR1 is SGHRS and CDR2 is YFSETQ. The V gene lost 0 bases and the J gene lost 3 bases, with 3 bases spanning the gap. Full variable domain (remainder filled in from reference TRBV5-1 and TRBJ2-5): KAGVTQTPRYLIKTRGQQVTLSCSPISGHRSVSWYQQTPGQGLQFLFEYFSETQRNKGNFPGRFSGRQFSNSRSEMNVSTLELGDSALYLCASSLAEETQYFGPGTRLLVL.

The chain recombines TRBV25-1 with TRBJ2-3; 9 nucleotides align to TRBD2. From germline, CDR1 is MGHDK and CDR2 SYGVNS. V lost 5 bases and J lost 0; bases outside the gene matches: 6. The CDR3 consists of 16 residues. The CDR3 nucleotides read TGTGCCAGCAGTACCACTAGCGGGCCAAGCACAGATACGCAGTATTTT. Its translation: CASSTTSGPSTDTQYF.

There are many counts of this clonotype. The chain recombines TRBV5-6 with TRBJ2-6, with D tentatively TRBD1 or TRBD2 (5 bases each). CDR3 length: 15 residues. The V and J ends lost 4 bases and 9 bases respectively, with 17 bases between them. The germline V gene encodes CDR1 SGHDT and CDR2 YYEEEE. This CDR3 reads CASSGTGTGVNVLTF. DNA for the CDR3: TGTGCCAGCAGCGGAACCGGGACCGGCGTCAACGTCCTGACTTTC.

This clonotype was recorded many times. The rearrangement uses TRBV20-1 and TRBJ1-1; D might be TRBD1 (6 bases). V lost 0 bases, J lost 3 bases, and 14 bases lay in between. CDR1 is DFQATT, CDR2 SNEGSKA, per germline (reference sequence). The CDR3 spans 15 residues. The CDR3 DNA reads TGCAGTGCTAGAGATCCCCAGGGGTGGGACACTGAAGCTTTCTTT. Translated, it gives CSARDPQGWDTEAFF.

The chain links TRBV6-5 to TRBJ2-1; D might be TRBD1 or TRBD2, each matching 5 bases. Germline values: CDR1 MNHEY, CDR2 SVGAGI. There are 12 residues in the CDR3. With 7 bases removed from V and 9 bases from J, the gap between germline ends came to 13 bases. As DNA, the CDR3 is TGTGCCAGCACCAAGGGGAGTAGTGAGCAGTTCTTC. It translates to CASTKGSSEQFF.

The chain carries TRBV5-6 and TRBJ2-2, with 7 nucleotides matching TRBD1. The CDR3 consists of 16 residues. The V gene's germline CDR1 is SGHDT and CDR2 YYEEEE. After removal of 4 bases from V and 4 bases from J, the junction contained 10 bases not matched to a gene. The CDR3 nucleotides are TGTGCCAGCAGCGGGTCCGGGACAGTATCCACCGGGGAGCTGTTTTTT. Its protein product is CASSGSGTVSTGELFF. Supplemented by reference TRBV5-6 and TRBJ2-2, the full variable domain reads DAGVTQSPTHLIKTRGQQVTLRCSPKSGHDTVSWYQQALGQGPQFIFQYYEEEERQRGNFPDRFSGHQFPNYSSELNVNALLLGDSALYLCASSGSGTVSTGELFFGEGSRLTVL.

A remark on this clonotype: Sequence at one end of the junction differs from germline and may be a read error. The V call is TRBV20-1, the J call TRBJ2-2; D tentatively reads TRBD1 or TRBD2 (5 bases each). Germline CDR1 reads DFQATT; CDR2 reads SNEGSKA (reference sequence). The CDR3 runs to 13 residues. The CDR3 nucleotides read TGCAGTGGTAGAGGGCAGGGAACCGGGGAGCTGTTTTTT. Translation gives CSGRGQGTGELFF.

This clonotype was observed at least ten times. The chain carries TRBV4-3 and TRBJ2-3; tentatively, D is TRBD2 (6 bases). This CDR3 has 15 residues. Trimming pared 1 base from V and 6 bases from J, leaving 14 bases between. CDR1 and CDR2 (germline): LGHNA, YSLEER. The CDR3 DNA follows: TGCGCCAGCAGCCAAGGAGCTAGTGGGGGGGATACGCAGTATTTT. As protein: CASSQGASGGDTQYF.

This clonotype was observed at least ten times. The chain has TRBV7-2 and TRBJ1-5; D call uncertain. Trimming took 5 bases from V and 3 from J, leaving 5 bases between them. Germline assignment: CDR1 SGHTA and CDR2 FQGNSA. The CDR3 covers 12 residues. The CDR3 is CASSPYNQPQHF. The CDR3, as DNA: TGTGCCAGCAGCCCCTACAATCAGCCCCAGCATTTT. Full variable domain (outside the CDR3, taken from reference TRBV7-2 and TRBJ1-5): GAGVSQSPSNKVTEKGKDVELRCDPISGHTALYWYRQSLGQGLEFLIYFQGNSAPDKSGLPSDRFSAERTGGSVSTLTIQRTQQEDSAVYLCASSPYNQPQHFGDGTRLSIL.

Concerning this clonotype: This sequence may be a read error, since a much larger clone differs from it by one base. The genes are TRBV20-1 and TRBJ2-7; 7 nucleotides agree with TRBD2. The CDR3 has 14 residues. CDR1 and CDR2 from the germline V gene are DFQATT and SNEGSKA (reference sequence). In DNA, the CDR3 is TGCAGTGCTTCGGGGGGAGTGTCAATATACGAGCTGTACTTC. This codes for CSASGGVSIYELYF.

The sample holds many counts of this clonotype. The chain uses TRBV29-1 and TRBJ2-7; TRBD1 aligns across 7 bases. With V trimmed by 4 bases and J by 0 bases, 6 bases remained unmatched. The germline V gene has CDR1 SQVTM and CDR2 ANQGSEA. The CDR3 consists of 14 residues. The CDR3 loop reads CSVGVTGASYEQYF. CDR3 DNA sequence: TGCAGCGTTGGGGTCACAGGGGCCTCCTACGAGCAGTACTTC.

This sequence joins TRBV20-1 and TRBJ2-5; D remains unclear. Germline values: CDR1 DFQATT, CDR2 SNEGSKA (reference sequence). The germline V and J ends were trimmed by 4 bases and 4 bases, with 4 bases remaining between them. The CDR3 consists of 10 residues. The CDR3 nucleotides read TGCAGTGCTACCATAGAGACCCAGTACTTC. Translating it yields CSATIETQYF.